The present entry profiles one TCR beta chain with its context. The use of genomic DNA as template underpinned the TCR beta VDJ and CDR3 profiling. TCRdb reprocessed the reads via MiXCR and lists one record per CDR3 protein. This sample has more than 45,000 distinct CDR3 sequences; roughly 69% occur once, and the top ten carry 34%. The sample is drawn from a study of CD8+CD57+ T cells in acquired aplastic anemia. This CDR3 has 17 amino acids. Trimming took off 3 bases at V and 3 bases at J, with 20 bases between the two ends. This sequence joins TRBV12-3 or TRBV12-4 and TRBJ1-2; TRBD1 is a possible D gene (5 bases). Input material: sorted CD4+, CD8+, or CD8+CD57+ T cells (not recorded which) from PBMCs. This TCR was sampled from a human donor in good health, serving as a control. The DNA of the CDR3 is TGTGCCAGCAGTTTTGGGGACTTACCGGACGAGGACTATGGCTACACCTTC. Translation gives CASSFGDLPDEDYGYTF.